This section outlines one T cell receptor (beta chain) sequence together with its context. Trimming removed 11 bases from V and 7 bases from J, with 8 bases in between. Looked up from germline, CDR1 is LGHDT and CDR2 is YNNKEL (reference sequence). The length of the CDR3 is 9 residues. The data were obtained in a study of blood T cell repertoires in COVID-19. Study-wide context: Italy, Spain and the United States were the sources of the convalescent and acute COVID-19 samples. PBMCs, B-cell-depleted T cells, or T cells provided the cDNA or gDNA that made up the material.

In the study's own analysis: Scientists estimated how many nucleated cells there were by amplifying reference gene primers. Sequencing was performed with immunoSEQ multiplex PCR; in TCRdb, only in-frame clones are kept and a portion is missing. That table is the source of V, J and clone size, and D and trimming were worked out from the DNA. Among 100,000 to 120,000 clones listed, 70% to 80% were seen once. This TCR derives from a woman aged 55-70 years with acute or convalescent COVID-19. Sequencing was carried out using peripheral blood. The chain uses TRBV3-1 (or the pseudogene TRBV3-2) and TRBJ1-2; possibly TRBD1 for D (5 bases). CDR3 sequence reads: CADRGGYTF. DNA for the CDR3: TGTGCCGATAGGGGTGGCTACACCTTC.